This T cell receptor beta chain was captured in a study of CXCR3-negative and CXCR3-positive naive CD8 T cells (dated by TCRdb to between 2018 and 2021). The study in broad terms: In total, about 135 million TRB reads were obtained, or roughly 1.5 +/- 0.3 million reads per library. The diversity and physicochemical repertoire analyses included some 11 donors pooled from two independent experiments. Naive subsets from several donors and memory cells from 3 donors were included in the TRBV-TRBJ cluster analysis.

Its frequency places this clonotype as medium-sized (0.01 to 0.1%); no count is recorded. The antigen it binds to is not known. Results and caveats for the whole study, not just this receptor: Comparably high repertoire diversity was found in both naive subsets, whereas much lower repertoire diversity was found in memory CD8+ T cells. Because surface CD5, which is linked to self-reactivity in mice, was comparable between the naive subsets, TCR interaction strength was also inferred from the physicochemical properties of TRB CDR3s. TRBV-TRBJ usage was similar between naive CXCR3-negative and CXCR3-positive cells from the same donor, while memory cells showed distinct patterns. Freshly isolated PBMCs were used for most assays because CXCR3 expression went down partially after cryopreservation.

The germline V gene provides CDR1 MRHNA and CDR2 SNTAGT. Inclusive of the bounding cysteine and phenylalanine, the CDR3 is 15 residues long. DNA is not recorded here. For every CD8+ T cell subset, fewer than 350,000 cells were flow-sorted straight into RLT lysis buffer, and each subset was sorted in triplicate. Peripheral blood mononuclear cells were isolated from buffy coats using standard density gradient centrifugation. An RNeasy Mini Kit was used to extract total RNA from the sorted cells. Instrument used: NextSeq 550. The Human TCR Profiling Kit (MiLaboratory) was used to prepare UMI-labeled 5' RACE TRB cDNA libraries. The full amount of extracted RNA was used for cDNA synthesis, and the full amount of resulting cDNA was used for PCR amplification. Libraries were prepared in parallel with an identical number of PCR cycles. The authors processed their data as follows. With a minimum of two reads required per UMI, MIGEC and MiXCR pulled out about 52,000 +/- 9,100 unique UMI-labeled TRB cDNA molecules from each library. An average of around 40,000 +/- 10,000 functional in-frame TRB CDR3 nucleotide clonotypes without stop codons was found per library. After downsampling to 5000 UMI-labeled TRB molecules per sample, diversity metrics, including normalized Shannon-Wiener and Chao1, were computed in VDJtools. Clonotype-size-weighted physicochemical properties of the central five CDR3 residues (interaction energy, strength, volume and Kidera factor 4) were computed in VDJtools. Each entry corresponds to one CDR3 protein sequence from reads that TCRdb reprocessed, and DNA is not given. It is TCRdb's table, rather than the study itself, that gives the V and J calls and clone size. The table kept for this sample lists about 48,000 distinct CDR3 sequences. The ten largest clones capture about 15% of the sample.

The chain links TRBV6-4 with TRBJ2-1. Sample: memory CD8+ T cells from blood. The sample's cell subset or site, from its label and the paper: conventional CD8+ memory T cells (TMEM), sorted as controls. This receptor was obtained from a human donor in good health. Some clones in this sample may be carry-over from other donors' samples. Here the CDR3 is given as CASSDSGDSYNEQFF.